This TCR beta chain was sequenced for a study of T cells in Graves' hyperthyroidism and ophthalmopathy. The V end lost 0 bases, the J end lost 2 bases, and 11 bases lay between the germline ends. Per germline, CDR1 LNHDA and CDR2 SQIVND (reference sequence). The length of the CDR3 is 15 residues. Researchers took RNA transcripts and amplified the TCR beta CDR3 regions from them. Researchers ran a first-round RT-PCR on the TCR CDR3 using the HTBI primer set. Using its own MiXCR run on the multiplex PCR reads, TCRdb lists one record per CDR3 protein. The data show about half a million distinct CDR3 sequences, roughly 16% seen once.

V and J are TRBV19 and TRBJ2-7; D is possibly TRBD1 (6 bases). This clonotype originated in a woman between 25 and 40 years old with Graves' ophthalmopathy. The sample taken for sequencing was blood. The CDR3 region has the DNA TGTGCCAGTAGTATAGACAGGGGATCAACCTACGAGCAGTACTTC. Translation gives CASSIDRGSTYEQYF. The full variable domain, completed using reference TRBV19 and TRBJ2-7, is DGGITQSPKYLFRKEGQNVTLSCEQNLNHDAMYWYRQDPGQGLRLIYYSQIVNDFQKGDIAEGYSVSREKKESFPLTVTSAQKNPTAFYLCASSIDRGSTYEQYFGPGTRLTVT.